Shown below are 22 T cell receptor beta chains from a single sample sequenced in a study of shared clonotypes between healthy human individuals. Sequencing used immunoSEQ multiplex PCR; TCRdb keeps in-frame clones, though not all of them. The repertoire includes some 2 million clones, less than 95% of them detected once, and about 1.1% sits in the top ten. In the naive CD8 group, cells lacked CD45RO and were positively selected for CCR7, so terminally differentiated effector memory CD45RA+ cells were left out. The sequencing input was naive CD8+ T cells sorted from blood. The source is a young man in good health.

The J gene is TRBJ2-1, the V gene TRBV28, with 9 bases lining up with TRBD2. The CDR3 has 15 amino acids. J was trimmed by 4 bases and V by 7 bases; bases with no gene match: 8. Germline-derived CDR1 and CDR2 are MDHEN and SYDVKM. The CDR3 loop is CASTSRGGVYNEQFF. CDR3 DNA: TGTGCCAGCACTTCGCGGGGGGGTGTGTACAATGAGCAGTTCTTC.

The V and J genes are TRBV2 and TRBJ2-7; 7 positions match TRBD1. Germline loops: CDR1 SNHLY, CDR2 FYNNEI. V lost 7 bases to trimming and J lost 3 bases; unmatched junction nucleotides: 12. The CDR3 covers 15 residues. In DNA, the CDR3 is TGTGCCAGCACCGACGACAGGGAAGGGAACTACGAGCAGTACTTC. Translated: CASTDDREGNYEQYF. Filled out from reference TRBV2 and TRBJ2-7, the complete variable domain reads EPEVTQTPSHQVTQMGQEVILRCVPISNHLYFYWYRQILGQKVEFLVSFYNNEISEKSEIFDDQFSVERPDGSNFTLKIRSTKLEDSAMYFCASTDDREGNYEQYFGPGTRLTVT.

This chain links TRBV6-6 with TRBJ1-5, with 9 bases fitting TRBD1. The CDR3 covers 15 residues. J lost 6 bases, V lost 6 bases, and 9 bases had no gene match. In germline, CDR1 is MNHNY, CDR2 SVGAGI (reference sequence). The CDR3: CASSPKGQGFQPQHF. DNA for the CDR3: TGTGCCAGCAGCCCCAAGGGACAGGGTTTTCAGCCCCAGCATTTT.

The CDR3 DNA reads as TGTGCCAGCAGCGACACTAGCCCTTCGCAGTATTTT. This encodes CASSDTSPSQYF. This chain uses TRBV9 with TRBJ2-3; D perhaps matches TRBD2 (6 bases). V lost 3 bases and J 10 bases, leaving 12 bases between the germline ends. Germline assignment: CDR1 SGDLS and CDR2 YYNGEE. The CDR3 length is 12 residues.

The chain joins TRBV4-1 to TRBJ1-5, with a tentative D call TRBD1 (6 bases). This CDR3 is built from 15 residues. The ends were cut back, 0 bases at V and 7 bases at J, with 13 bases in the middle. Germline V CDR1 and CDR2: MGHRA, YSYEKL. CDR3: CASSQDWGAGQPQHF. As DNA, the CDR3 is TGCGCCAGCAGCCAAGATTGGGGGGCTGGACAGCCCCAGCATTTT.

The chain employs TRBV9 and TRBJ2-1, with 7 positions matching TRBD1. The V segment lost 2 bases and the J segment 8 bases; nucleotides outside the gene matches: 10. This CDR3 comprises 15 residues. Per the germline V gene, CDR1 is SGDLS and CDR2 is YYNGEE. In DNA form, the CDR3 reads TGTGCCAGCAGCGTCGGACAGGCCCTTGATGATGAGCAGTTCTTC. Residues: CASSVGQALDDEQFF.

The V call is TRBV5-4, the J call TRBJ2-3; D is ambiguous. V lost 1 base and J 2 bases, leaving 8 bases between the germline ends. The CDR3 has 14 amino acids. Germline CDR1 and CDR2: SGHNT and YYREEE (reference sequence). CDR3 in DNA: TGTGCCAGCAGCTTGTCATGGTCCACAGATACGCAGTATTTT. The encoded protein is CASSLSWSTDTQYF.

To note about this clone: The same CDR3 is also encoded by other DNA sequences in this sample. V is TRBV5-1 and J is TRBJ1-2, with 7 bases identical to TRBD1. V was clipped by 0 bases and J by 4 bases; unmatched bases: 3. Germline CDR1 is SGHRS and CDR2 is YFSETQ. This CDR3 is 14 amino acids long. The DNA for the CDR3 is TGCGCCAGCAGCTTGGCTACAGGGGCCTATGGCTACACCTTC. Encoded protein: CASSLATGAYGYTF.

The CDR3 sequence is CASSSGLPGSPLHF. The CDR3 nucleotides are TGTGCCAGCAGTTCGGGACTGCCAGGGTCACCCCTCCACTTT. The chain links TRBV28 to TRBJ1-6, with D possibly TRBD1 on 5 matching bases. CDR1 MDHEN and CDR2 SYDVKM come from the germline V gene. V was pared by 4 bases and J by 10 bases, with 14 bases between. The CDR3 sequence is 14 residues long.

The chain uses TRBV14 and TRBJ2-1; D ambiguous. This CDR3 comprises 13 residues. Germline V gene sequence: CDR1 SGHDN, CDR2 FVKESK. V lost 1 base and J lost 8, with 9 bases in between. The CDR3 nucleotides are TGTGCCAGCAGCCAAGCTAGTTTGCATGAGCAGTTCTTC. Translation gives CASSQASLHEQFF.

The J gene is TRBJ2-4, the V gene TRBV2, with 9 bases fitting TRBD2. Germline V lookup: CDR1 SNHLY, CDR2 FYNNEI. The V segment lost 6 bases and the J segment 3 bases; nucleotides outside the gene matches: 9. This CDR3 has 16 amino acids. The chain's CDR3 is CASSISAGGSKNIQYF. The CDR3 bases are TGTGCCAGCAGCATCTCCGCGGGAGGGAGCAAAAACATTCAGTACTTC.

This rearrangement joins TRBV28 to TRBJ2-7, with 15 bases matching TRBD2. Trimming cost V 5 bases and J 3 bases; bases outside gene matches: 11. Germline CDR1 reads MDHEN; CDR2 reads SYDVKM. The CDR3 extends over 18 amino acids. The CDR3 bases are TGTGCCAGCAGTCCCGACGACTGGACTAGCGGGGGGGGCTACGAGCAGTACTTC. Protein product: CASSPDDWTSGGGYEQYF.

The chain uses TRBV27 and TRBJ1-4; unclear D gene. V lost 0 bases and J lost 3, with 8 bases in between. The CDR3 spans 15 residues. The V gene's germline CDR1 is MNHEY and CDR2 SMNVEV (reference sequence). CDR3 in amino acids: CASSLSGLANEKLFF. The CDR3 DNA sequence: TGTGCCAGCAGTTTATCTGGGTTGGCTAATGAAAAACTGTTTTTT.

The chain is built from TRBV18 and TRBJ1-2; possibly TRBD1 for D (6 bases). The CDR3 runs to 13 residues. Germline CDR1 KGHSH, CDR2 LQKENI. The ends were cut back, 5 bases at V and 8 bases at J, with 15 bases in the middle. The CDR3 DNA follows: TGTGCCAGCTCAACAGGGTTCTTTTCGGGCTACACCTTC. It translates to CASSTGFFSGYTF.

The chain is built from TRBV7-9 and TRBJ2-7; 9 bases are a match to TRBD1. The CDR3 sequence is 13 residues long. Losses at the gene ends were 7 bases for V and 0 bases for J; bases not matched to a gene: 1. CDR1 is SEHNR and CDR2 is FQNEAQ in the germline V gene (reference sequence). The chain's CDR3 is CASKGQGSYEQYF. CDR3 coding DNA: TGTGCCAGCAAGGGACAGGGCTCCTACGAGCAGTACTTC.

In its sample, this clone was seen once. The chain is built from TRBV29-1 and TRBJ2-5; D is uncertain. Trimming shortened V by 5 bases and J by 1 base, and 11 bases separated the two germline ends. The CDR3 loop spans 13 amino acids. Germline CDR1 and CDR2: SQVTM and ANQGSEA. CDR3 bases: TGCAGCGTTTGGCTGGCACTCCAAGAGACCCAGTACTTC. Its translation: CSVWLALQETQYF.

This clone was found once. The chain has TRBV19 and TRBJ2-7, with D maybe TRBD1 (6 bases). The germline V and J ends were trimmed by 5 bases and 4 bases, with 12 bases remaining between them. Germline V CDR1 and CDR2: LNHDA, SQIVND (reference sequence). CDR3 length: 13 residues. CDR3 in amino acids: CASSSGVLYEQYF. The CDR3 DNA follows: TGTGCCAGTAGTTCAGGGGTCTTATACGAGCAGTACTTC. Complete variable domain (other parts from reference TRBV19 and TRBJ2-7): DGGITQSPKYLFRKEGQNVTLSCEQNLNHDAMYWYRQDPGQGLRLIYYSQIVNDFQKGDIAEGYSVSREKKESFPLTVTSAQKNPTAFYLCASSSGVLYEQYFGPGTRLTVT.

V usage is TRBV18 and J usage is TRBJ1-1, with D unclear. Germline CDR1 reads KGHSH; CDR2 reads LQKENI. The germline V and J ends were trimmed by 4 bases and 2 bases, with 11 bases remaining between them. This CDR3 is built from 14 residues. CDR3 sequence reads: CASSQNSDNTEAFF. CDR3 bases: TGTGCCAGCTCACAAAACAGCGATAACACTGAAGCTTTCTTT.

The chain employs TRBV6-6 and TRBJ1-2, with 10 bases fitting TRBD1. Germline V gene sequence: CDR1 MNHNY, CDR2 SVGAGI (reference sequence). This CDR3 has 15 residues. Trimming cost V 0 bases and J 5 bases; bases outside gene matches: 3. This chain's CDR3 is CASSYSGQGGYGYTF. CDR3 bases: TGTGCCAGCAGTTACTCCGGACAGGGGGGATATGGCTACACCTTC.

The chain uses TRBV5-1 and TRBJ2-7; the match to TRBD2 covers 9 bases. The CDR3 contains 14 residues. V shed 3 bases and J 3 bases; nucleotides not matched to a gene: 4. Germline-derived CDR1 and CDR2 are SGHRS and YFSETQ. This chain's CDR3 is CASSSFSGSYEQYF. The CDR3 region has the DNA TGCGCCAGCAGCTCATTTAGCGGGAGCTACGAGCAGTACTTC.

The CDR3 loop reads CASSPGLAGGGYQETQYF. The CDR3 DNA follows: TGTGCCAGCAGCCCGGGACTAGCGGGGGGTGGGTACCAAGAGACCCAGTACTTC. This sequence joins TRBV7-9 and TRBJ2-5; the match to TRBD2 covers 15 bases. V shed 5 bases, J shed 0 bases, and the junction held 7 bases outside the gene matches. Per the germline V gene, CDR1 is SEHNR and CDR2 is FQNEAQ (reference sequence). This CDR3 has 18 residues.

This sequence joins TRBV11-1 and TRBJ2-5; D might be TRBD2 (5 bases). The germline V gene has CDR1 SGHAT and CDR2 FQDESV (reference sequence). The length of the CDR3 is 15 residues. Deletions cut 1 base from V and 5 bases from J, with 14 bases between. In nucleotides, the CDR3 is TGTGCCAGCAGCTTAGATCTAAGCGGTTTTGAGACCCAGTACTTC. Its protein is CASSLDLSGFETQYF.